This TCR beta chain was sequenced during a study of T-cell reconstitution after alpha-beta-depleted transplantation in children. This sample's TCRbeta library carried unique molecular identifier barcodes. One entry per CDR3 protein results from TCRdb running MiXCR on the PCR reads. The sample lists just under 550,000 distinct CDR3 sequences; around 18% were seen once. The CDR3 runs 17 residues. Germline V gene lookup returns CDR1 MGHRA and CDR2 YSYEKL. The V and J ends lost 1 base and 1 base respectively, with 15 bases between them. The TCR originated in a human donor who donated a stem cell graft to a child with acute lymphoblastic leukemia. The chain uses TRBV4-1 and TRBJ2-3; tentative D call: TRBD2 (5 bases). The sequences come from PBMCs from the stem cell graft donor, collected from the stem cell graft. The CDR3 region has the DNA TGCGCCAGCAGCCAAGTTGCGAGGGAGCGAGGCACAGATACGCAGTATTTT. Amino acids: CASSQVARERGTDTQYF.